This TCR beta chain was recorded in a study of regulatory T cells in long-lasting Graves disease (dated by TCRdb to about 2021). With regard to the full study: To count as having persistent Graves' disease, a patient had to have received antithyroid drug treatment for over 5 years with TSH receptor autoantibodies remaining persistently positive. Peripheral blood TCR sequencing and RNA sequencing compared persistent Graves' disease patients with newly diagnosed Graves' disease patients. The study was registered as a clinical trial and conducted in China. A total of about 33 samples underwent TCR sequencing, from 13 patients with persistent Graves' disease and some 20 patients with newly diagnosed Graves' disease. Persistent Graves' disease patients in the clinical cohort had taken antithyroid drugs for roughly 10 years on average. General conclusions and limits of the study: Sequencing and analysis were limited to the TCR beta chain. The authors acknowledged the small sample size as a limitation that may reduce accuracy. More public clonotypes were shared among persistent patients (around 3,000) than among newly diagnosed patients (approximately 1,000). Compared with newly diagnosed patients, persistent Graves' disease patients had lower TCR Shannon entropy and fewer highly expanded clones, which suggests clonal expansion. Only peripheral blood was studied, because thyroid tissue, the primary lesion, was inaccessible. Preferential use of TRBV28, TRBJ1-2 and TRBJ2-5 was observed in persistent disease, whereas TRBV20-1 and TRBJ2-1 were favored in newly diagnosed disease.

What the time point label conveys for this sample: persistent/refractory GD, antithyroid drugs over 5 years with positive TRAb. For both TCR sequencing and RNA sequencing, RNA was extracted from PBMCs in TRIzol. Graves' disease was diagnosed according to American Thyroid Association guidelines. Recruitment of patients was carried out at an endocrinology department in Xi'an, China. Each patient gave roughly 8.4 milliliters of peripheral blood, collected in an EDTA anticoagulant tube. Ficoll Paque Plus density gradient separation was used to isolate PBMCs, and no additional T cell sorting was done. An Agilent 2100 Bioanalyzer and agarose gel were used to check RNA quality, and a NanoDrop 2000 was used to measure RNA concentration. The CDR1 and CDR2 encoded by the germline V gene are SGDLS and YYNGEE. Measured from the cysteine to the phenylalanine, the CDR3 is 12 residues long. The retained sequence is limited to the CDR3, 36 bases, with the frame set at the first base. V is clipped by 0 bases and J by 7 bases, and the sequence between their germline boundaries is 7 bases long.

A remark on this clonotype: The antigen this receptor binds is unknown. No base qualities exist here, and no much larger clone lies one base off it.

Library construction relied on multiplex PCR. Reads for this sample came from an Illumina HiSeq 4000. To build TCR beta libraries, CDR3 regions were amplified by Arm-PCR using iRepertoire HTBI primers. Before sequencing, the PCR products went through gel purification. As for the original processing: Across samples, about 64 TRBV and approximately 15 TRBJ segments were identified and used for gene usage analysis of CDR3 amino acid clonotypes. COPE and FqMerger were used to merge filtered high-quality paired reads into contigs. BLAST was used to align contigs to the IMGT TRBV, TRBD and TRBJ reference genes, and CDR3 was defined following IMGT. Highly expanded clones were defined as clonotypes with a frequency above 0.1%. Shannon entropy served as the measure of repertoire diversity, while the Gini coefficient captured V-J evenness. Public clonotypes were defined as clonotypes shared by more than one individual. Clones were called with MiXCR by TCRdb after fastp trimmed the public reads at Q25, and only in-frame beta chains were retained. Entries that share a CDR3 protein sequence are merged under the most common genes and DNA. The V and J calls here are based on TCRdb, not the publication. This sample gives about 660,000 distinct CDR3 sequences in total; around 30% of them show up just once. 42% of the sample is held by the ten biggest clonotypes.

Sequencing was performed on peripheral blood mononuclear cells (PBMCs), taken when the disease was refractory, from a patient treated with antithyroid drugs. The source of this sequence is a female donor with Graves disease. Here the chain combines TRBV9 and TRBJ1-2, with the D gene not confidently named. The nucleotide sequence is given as TGTGCCAGCAGCGTAGAAGGACGTGGCTACACCTTC. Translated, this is CASSVEGRGYTF.